Following are 30 T cell receptor beta chains from one sample sequenced in a study of blood T cell repertoires in COVID-19. Assay used: immunoSEQ multiplex PCR; TCRdb lists only in-frame clones, some missing. The data show about 220,000 clones, with roughly 88% seen just once and about 9% held by the top ten. The source material was peripheral blood. Receptors originate from a man aged 45-65 years with active or convalescent COVID-19.

This clone occurred a few times. The chain recombines TRBV24-1 with TRBJ1-2; D might be TRBD1 (6 bases). The CDR3 is made up of 15 amino acids. CDR1 KGHDR and CDR2 SFDVKD come from the germline V gene. V lost 4 bases and J lost 3, with 14 bases in between. CDR3 nucleotides: TGTGCCACCAGTGACCCCTCAGGGGACCACTATGGCTACACCTTC. Its protein product is CATSDPSGDHYGYTF.

The V and J genes are TRBV5-1 and TRBJ2-1; 13 positions match TRBD2. The V and J ends lost 0 bases and 6 bases, in that order; junction bases with no gene match: 3. The length of the CDR3 is 16 residues. Germline V CDR1 and CDR2: SGHRS, YFSETQ. CDR3 amino acids: CASSLGTSGRLNEQFF. In DNA form, the CDR3 reads TGCGCCAGCAGCTTGGGGACTAGCGGGAGACTCAATGAGCAGTTCTTC.

The rearrangement uses TRBV5-6 and TRBJ2-2; D not resolved. The germline gives CDR1 SGHDT, CDR2 YYEEEE. The length of the CDR3 is 18 residues. Trimming took 1 base from V and 3 from J, leaving 19 bases between them. CDR3 sequence: CASSLLKIQVSYTGELFF. The CDR3, as DNA: TGTGCCAGCAGCTTGTTAAAAATTCAGGTTTCCTACACCGGGGAGCTGTTTTTT.

A few counts support this clone. The chain carries TRBV7-2 and TRBJ1-6; 9 bases are a match to TRBD1. J gave up 14 bases and V 1 base, and 3 bases lay outside the gene matches. Per the germline V gene, CDR1 is SGHTA and CDR2 is FQGNSA. The CDR3 contains 13 residues. The DNA of the CDR3 is TGTGCCAGCAGCTTAGGGGGGACAGGGACCCTCCACTTT. It is translated as CASSLGGTGTLHF.

The chain carries TRBV19 and TRBJ2-1, with 12 positions matching TRBD1. The trim removed 1 base at V and 10 bases at J, leaving 8 bases unmatched. Germline V gene sequence: CDR1 LNHDA, CDR2 SQIVND (reference sequence). The CDR3 consists of 16 residues. The chain's CDR3 is CASSIAGTGGWEEQFF. The CDR3 DNA sequence: TGTGCCAGTAGTATAGCCGGGACAGGGGGCTGGGAGGAGCAGTTCTTC.

The J gene is TRBJ1-2, the V gene TRBV4-3, with 8 bases matching TRBD1. The CDR3 covers 15 residues. With V trimmed by 3 bases and J by 4 bases, 7 bases remained unmatched. The germline V gene has CDR1 LGHNA and CDR2 YSLEER. CDR3 coding DNA: TGCGCCAGCAGCCAGCGACAGGGGAGGGGCTATGGCTACACCTTC. Its protein product is CASSQRQGRGYGYTF.

V is TRBV4-2 and J is TRBJ1-2; no clear D gene. CDR1 and CDR2 (germline): LGHNA, YNFKEQ. V was pared by 0 bases and J by 7 bases, with 12 bases between. The CDR3 is made up of 14 amino acids. CDR3 residues: CASSQDSFIGGYTF. Written as DNA, the CDR3 is TGTGCCAGCAGCCAAGATTCATTTATCGGTGGCTACACCTTC.

This chain uses TRBV18 with TRBJ2-7; 9 nucleotides line up with TRBD1. The CDR3 length is 11 residues. Germline values: CDR1 KGHSH, CDR2 LQKENI. DNA of the CDR3: TGTGCCAGCTCACCAGGGGACAGGGTTTCGGTC. This codes for CASSPGDRVSV.

The gene calls are TRBV11-2 and TRBJ2-7; the match to TRBD1 covers 10 bases. Germline V gives CDR1 SGHAT, CDR2 FQNNGV. V dropped 5 bases and J dropped 6; count of bases not matched to a gene: 13. The CDR3 contains 16 residues. CDR3 DNA: TGTGCCAGCAGCCCCCTTTCCTGGGACAGGGGAGCCGAGCAGTACTTC. This gives the protein CASSPLSWDRGAEQYF.

This sequence joins TRBV29-1 and TRBJ2-5, with 15 bases aligning to TRBD2. Germline CDR1 reads SQVTM; CDR2 reads ANQGSEA. The CDR3 runs 15 residues. With V trimmed by 7 bases and J by 3 bases, 6 bases remained unmatched. The CDR3 loop reads CSGGLAGGLEETQYF. The CDR3 DNA reads TGCAGCGGCGGACTAGCGGGGGGGCTCGAAGAGACCCAGTACTTC. Variable domain in full (rest from reference TRBV29-1 and TRBJ2-5): SAVISQKPSRDICQRGTSLTIQCQVDSQVTMMFWYRQQPGQSLTLIATANQGSEATYESGFVIDKFPISRPNLTFSTLTVSNMSPEDSSIYLCSGGLAGGLEETQYFGPGTRLLVL.

The gene calls are TRBV14 and TRBJ1-1; TRBD1 matches at 9 bases. Looked up from germline, CDR1 is SGHDN and CDR2 is FVKESK. There are 17 residues in the CDR3. J lost 3 bases, V lost 4 bases, and 12 bases had no gene match. CDR3 bases: TGTGCCAGCAGCCTCCCGGGACAGGGAATCCTCTACACTGAAGCTTTCTTT. This sequence encodes CASSLPGQGILYTEAFF. Together with reference TRBV14 and TRBJ1-1, the CDR3 gives the full variable domain: EAGVTQFPSHSVIEKGQTVTLRCDPISGHDNLYWYRRVMGKEIKFLLHFVKESKQDESGMPNNRFLAERTGGTYSTLKVQPAELEDSGVYFCASSLPGQGILYTEAFFGQGTRLTVV.

The V gene is TRBV7-3, the J gene TRBJ2-2; weak D call: TRBD1 (6 bases). From germline, CDR1 is SGHTA and CDR2 FQGTGA. V was cut by 4 bases and J by 0 bases, with 15 bases left in between. The CDR3 extends over 17 amino acids. The DNA for the CDR3 is TGTGCCAGCAGCTCCCAACAGGGTCCCGCGAACACCGGGGAGCTGTTTTTT. Translated: CASSSQQGPANTGELFF.

The rearrangement links TRBV7-3 to TRBJ2-7, with TRBD1 matching 9 bases. V was clipped by 1 base and J by 3 bases; unmatched bases: 7. Germline V gene lookup returns CDR1 SGHTA and CDR2 FQGTGA. The CDR3 is made up of 16 amino acids. The CDR3 DNA sequence: TGTGCCAGCAGCTTAATATGGGACAGGGAGATCTACGAGCAGTACTTC. It codes for CASSLIWDREIYEQYF.

The chain carries TRBV5-6 and TRBJ2-2, with a tentative D call TRBD2 (6 bases). V dropped 5 bases and J dropped 7 bases, with 15 bases sitting between them. CDR3 length: 14 amino acids. CDR1 SGHDT and CDR2 YYEEEE come from the germline V gene. CDR3 in DNA: TGTGCCAGCAGGGGTCGCGGGGTCGACGGGGAGCTGTTTTTT. It translates to CASRGRGVDGELFF.

This clone has just a few counts. The CDR3 DNA reads as TGTGCCAGCAGTTACTCGGGGGGGCCCGGTGAAGCTTTCTTT. It translates to CASSYSGGPGEAFF. The chain has TRBV6-5 and TRBJ1-1; D possibly corresponds to TRBD1 (6 bases). V was trimmed by 0 bases and J by 7 bases, leaving 12 bases between them. The CDR3 is 14 amino acids. CDR1 and CDR2 (germline): MNHEY, SVGAGI.

This clone has only a few counts. This chain connects TRBV7-2 to TRBJ1-2; TRBD1 is a possible D gene (5 bases). Germline V gene lookup returns CDR1 SGHTA and CDR2 FQGNSA. The CDR3 sequence is 12 residues long. The V and J ends lost 5 bases and 5 bases respectively, with 9 bases between them. CDR3: CASSPGIYGYTF. The CDR3 DNA is TGTGCCAGCAGCCCAGGGATTTATGGCTACACCTTC.

The gene calls are TRBV5-1 and TRBJ2-1; 8 bases are shared with TRBD1. Germline assignment: CDR1 SGHRS and CDR2 YFSETQ. With V trimmed by 2 bases and J by 4 bases, 11 bases remained unmatched. The CDR3 is made up of 17 amino acids. CDR3 sequence (DNA): TGCGCCAGCAGCTTCCACGGACAGGGCTCCCTGTACAATGAGCAGTTCTTC. Its protein product is CASSFHGQGSLYNEQFF. The entire variable domain, with the rest obtained from reference TRBV5-1 and TRBJ2-1, is as follows: KAGVTQTPRYLIKTRGQQVTLSCSPISGHRSVSWYQQTPGQGLQFLFEYFSETQRNKGNFPGRFSGRQFSNSRSEMNVSTLELGDSALYLCASSFHGQGSLYNEQFFGPGTRLTVL.

V is TRBV19 and J is TRBJ1-1, with 10 bases identical to TRBD1. Germline CDR1 LNHDA, CDR2 SQIVND (reference sequence). The CDR3 spans 14 residues. J was trimmed by 7 bases and V by 6 bases; bases with no gene match: 8. The CDR3 spells CASRHRQGALEAFF. The CDR3 region has the DNA TGTGCCAGTAGACACCGACAGGGGGCCCTTGAAGCTTTCTTT.

The chain recombines TRBV10-3 with TRBJ2-5; D is unresolved. The ends were cut back, 2 bases at V and 1 base at J, with 11 bases in the middle. CDR3 length equals 15 residues. CDR1 ENHRY and CDR2 SYGVKD come from the germline V gene. CDR3: CAISERLQAQETQYF. The CDR3 nucleotides are TGTGCCATCAGTGAGAGACTCCAAGCCCAAGAGACCCAGTACTTC.

This chain uses TRBV6-5 with TRBJ1-5; unclear D gene. This CDR3 has 12 amino acids. With 5 bases removed from V and 5 bases from J, the gap between germline ends came to 7 bases. CDR1 is MNHEY, CDR2 SVGAGI, per germline. CDR3 sequence reads: CASSPYDQPQHF. The CDR3 DNA is TGTGCCAGCAGTCCCTATGATCAGCCCCAGCATTTT.

The rearrangement links TRBV28 to TRBJ1-2, with no clear D. Germline values: CDR1 MDHEN, CDR2 SYDVKM. Trimming stripped 6 bases from V and 2 bases from J, with 13 bases between. This CDR3 is 14 amino acids long. The DNA of the CDR3 is TGTGCCAGCAGGACGAGAGAGGAGAACTATGGCTACACCTTC. Its protein product is CASRTREENYGYTF.

This chain links TRBV7-3 with TRBJ2-3; D perhaps matches TRBD1 (6 bases). Deletions cut 3 bases from V and 2 bases from J, with 9 bases between. The CDR3 has 14 residues. Germline V gene data show CDR1 as SGHTA and CDR2 as FQGTGA. The CDR3 DNA reads as TGTGCCAGCAGCTTGCACAGGGACACAGATACGCAGTATTTT. Its translation is CASSLHRDTDTQYF.

This clone was seen a handful of times. The V call is TRBV7-2, the J call TRBJ1-2; no reliable D call. In germline, CDR1 is SGHTA, CDR2 FQGNSA. The V gene lost 8 bases and the J gene lost 7 bases, with 14 bases spanning the gap. The CDR3 sequence is 12 residues long. CDR3 sequence reads: CASYLAGGGYTF. The CDR3 nucleotides read TGTGCCAGCTACCTGGCCGGCGGTGGCTACACCTTC.

V and J are TRBV16 and TRBJ1-3; D is unclear. Germline-derived CDR1 and CDR2 are KGHSY and FQNENV. Trimming cost V 3 bases and J 4 bases, with 13 bases left between them. This CDR3 spans 15 amino acids. CDR3: CASSHPTRSGNTIYF. CDR3 nucleotide sequence: TGTGCCAGCAGCCACCCGACACGGTCAGGAAACACCATATATTTT.

The J gene is TRBJ2-2, the V gene TRBV5-1; perhaps TRBD2 as D (6 bases). The germline V gene encodes CDR1 SGHRS and CDR2 YFSETQ. The CDR3 is 16 amino acids. The V end lost 1 base, the J end lost 4 bases, and 14 bases lay between the germline ends. CDR3 residues: CASSLLIQTSTGELFF. The CDR3 nucleotides read TGCGCCAGCAGCTTGCTTATCCAGACTAGCACCGGGGAGCTGTTTTTT.

The CDR3 loop reads CASSLQGGYNEQFF. The CDR3 bases are TGTGCCAGCAGCTTACAGGGAGGATACAATGAGCAGTTCTTC. The V gene is TRBV7-2, the J gene TRBJ2-1, with a weak D call TRBD2 (6 bases). The CDR3 is 14 amino acids. Trimming took 2 bases from V and 4 from J, leaving 9 bases between them. CDR1 is SGHTA and CDR2 is FQGNSA in the germline V gene.

The V gene is TRBV6-2 or TRBV6-3, the J gene TRBJ2-6; 7 nucleotides line up with TRBD1. Germline lookup yields CDR1 MNHEY and CDR2 SVGEGT. CDR3 length equals 15 residues. V gave up 4 bases and J gave up 4 bases; unmatched junction bases: 4. Here the CDR3 DNA reads TGTGCCAGCAGTTCAGGGGGTTGGGGGGCCAACGTCCTGACTTTC. Protein sequence: CASSSGGWGANVLTF.

In its sample, this clone was seen once. J is TRBJ1-6 and V is TRBV5-5; D gene ambiguous. The V gene's germline CDR1 is SGHKS and CDR2 YYEKEE (reference sequence). This CDR3 is built from 16 residues. V shed 1 base and J shed 6 bases, with 14 bases lying between them. This chain's CDR3 is CASSLLGGNGNSPLHF. The CDR3 DNA is TGTGCCAGCAGCTTGCTAGGAGGGAATGGTAATTCACCCCTCCACTTT.

This chain connects TRBV6-2 or TRBV6-3 to TRBJ2-1, with 9 bases identical to TRBD2. The V gene's germline CDR1 is MNHEY and CDR2 SVGEGT. Trimming at V came to 5 bases and at J to 6 bases, leaving 8 bases not matched to a gene. This CDR3 has 15 residues. The DNA of the CDR3 is TGTGCCAGCAGTACTCAGCGGGAGGCCCTCAATGAGCAGTTCTTC. Protein product: CASSTQREALNEQFF.

A word on this clone: The junction shows a germline mismatch at one end, possibly a read error. The V gene is TRBV7-9, the J gene TRBJ2-1; TRBD2 matches at 7 bases. Germline CDR1 and CDR2: SEHNR and FQNEAQ (reference sequence). The CDR3 loop spans 15 amino acids. The CDR3 nucleotides are TGTGCCAACCATCCCCACGAACTAGCGTGGAAAGGGCTGCTCTTC. This encodes CANHPHELAWKGLLF.